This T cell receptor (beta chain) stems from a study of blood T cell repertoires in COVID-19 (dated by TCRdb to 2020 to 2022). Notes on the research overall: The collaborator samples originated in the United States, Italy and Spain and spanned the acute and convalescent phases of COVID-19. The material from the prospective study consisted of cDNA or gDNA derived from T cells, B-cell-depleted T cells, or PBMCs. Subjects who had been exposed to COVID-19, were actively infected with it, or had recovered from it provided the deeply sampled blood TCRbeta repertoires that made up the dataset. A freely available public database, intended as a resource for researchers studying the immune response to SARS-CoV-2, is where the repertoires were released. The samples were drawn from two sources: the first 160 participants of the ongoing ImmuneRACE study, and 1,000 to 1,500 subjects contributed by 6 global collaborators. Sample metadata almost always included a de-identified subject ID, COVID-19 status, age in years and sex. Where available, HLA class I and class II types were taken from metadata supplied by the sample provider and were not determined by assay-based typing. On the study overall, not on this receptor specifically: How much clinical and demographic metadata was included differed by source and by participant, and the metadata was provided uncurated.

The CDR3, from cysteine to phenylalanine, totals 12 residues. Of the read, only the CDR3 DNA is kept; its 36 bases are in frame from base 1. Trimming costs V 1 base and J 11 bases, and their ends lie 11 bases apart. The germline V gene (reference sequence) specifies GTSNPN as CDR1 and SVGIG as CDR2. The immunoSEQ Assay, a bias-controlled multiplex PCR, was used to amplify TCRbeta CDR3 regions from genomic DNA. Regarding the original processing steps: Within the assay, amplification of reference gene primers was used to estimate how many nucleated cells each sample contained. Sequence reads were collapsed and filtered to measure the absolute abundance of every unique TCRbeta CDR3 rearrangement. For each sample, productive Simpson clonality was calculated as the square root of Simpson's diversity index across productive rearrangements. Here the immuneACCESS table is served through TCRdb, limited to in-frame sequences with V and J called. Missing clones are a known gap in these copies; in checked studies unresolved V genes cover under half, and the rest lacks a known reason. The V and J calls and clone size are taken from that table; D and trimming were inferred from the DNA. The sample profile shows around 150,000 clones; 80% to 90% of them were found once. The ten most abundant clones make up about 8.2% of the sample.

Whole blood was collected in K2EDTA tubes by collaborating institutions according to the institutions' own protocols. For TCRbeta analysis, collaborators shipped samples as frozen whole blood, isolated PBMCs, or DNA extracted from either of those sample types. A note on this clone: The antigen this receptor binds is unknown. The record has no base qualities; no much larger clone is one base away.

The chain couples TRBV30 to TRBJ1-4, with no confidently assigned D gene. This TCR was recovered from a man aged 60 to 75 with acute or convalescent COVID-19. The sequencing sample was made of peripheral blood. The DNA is TGTGCCTGGAGTGGTGGATCGGAGAAACTGTTTTTT. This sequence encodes CAWSGGSEKLFF.